One and the same sample provided the 25 T cell receptor beta chains below, sequenced in a study of blood T cell repertoires in COVID-19 (dated by TCRdb to 2019 to 2021). The library relied on the immunoSEQ multiplex PCR assay. TCRdb mirrors the immuneACCESS table, restricted to in-frame sequences. Some clones are absent from its copies; in checked studies, under half trace to an unresolved V gene, and the reason for the others is unknown. In this sample the table shows around 250,000 clones, approximately 90% of which occur a single time. Clones ranked in the top ten supply about 4% of the sample. The sequenced material came from PBMCs or T cells enriched from blood (not recorded which). Receptor source: a woman aged 25 to 45 who had recovered from COVID-19.

This clone has only a few counts. The chain joins TRBV4-3 to TRBJ1-6; unclear D gene. The CDR3 has 16 amino acids. CDR1 is LGHNA and CDR2 is YSLEER in the germline V gene. V was cut by 3 bases and J by 0 bases, with 9 bases left in between. Written as DNA, the CDR3 is TGCGCCAGCAGCCAGGGCATTAGCTCCTATAATTCACCCCTCCACTTT. Its translation is CASSQGISSYNSPLHF.

The chain combines TRBV5-6 with TRBJ1-3; D is undetermined. Germline V lookup: CDR1 SGHDT, CDR2 YYEEEE. This CDR3 is 13 amino acids long. The V end lost 2 bases, the J end lost 4 bases, and 7 bases lay between the germline ends. DNA for the CDR3: TGTGCCAGCAGCTTACGGGGAGGAAACACCATATATTTT. Amino acids: CASSLRGGNTIYF.

The chain combines TRBV5-1 with TRBJ1-4; D unresolved. The V and J ends lost 4 bases and 8 bases respectively, with 15 bases between them. Germline CDR1 and CDR2: SGHRS and YFSETQ. The CDR3 spans 14 residues. The chain's CDR3 is CASSDGRPQEKLFF. For the CDR3, the DNA is TGCGCCAGCAGCGACGGCAGGCCGCAAGAAAAACTGTTTTTT.

This chain links TRBV28 with TRBJ1-1; D remains unclear. Germline values: CDR1 MDHEN, CDR2 SYDVKM. The CDR3 is 13 amino acids. Trimming pared 4 bases from V and 1 base from J, leaving 7 bases between. The CDR3 is CASSYGRNTEAFF. DNA for the CDR3: TGTGCCAGCAGTTACGGGAGGAACACTGAAGCTTTCTTT.

The chain has TRBV2 and TRBJ2-2; weak D call: TRBD1 (6 bases). Trimming took 2 bases from V and 7 from J, leaving 14 bases between them. CDR3 length: 15 residues. Germline V gene lookup returns CDR1 SNHLY and CDR2 FYNNEI. CDR3 protein: CASSEIPRGGGELFF. CDR3 sequence (DNA): TGTGCCAGCAGTGAAATACCCAGGGGCGGCGGGGAGCTGTTTTTT.

This chain joins TRBV12-3 or TRBV12-4 and TRBJ2-1; 9 bases line up with TRBD2. V lost 6 bases and J lost 5; bases outside the gene matches: 2. CDR3 size: 13 residues. The CDR3 bases are TGTGCCAGCAGGACTAGCGGAAACAATGAGCAGTTCTTC. Translating gives CASRTSGNNEQFF.

This clone was recorded once. V and J are TRBV5-1 and TRBJ2-1; 11 positions agree with TRBD2. The germline gives CDR1 SGHRS, CDR2 YFSETQ. This CDR3 region has 16 residues. V lost 2 bases to trimming and J lost 7 bases; unmatched junction nucleotides: 8. CDR3 residues: CASSLVTSGGFNEQFF. The CDR3 bases are TGCGCCAGCAGCTTAGTAACTAGCGGGGGTTTTAATGAGCAGTTCTTC.

The genes are TRBV24-1 and TRBJ2-2; 8 bases agree with TRBD1. The CDR3 is made up of 16 amino acids. From germline, CDR1 is KGHDR and CDR2 SFDVKD. J gave up 1 base and V 4 bases, and 4 bases lay outside the gene matches. CDR3 coding DNA: TGTGCCACCAGTGACTTAGACAGGGGGAACACCGGGGAGCTGTTTTTT. Protein product: CATSDLDRGNTGELFF.

This chain joins TRBV10-2 and TRBJ2-7; 10 bases align to TRBD2. Trimming at V came to 7 bases and at J to 5 bases, leaving 8 bases not matched to a gene. This CDR3 is 14 amino acids long. Germline V gives CDR1 WSHSY, CDR2 SAAADI. In nucleotides, the CDR3 is TGCGCCAGCACCCTAGCGGGAGACACGAACGAGCAGTACTTC. It translates to CASTLAGDTNEQYF.

V is TRBV24-1 and J is TRBJ2-1, with D unclear. The germline V gene has CDR1 KGHDR and CDR2 SFDVKD. Trimming left V 6 bases short and J 3 bases short, with 17 bases between. The CDR3 is made up of 16 amino acids. The CDR3 reads CATSPHELSYYNEQFF. CDR3 nucleotides: TGTGCCACCAGTCCCCACGAGTTATCGTACTACAATGAGCAGTTCTTC.

This chain uses TRBV7-3 with TRBJ1-2, with a tentative D call TRBD1 (5 bases). This CDR3 is built from 13 residues. V was shortened by 5 bases and J by 7 bases, with 14 bases between the two germline ends. Germline assignment: CDR1 SGHTA and CDR2 FQGTGA. In DNA, the CDR3 is TGTGCCAGCAGCCCTTCGGTAGGGGCTGGCTACACCTTC. Residues: CASSPSVGAGYTF.

V usage is TRBV5-1 and J usage is TRBJ2-2, with a tentative D call TRBD2 (6 bases). CDR3 length: 16 residues. Germline V gene lookup returns CDR1 SGHRS and CDR2 YFSETQ. Trimming stripped 0 bases from V and 4 bases from J, with 13 bases between. CDR3 residues: CASSLEGLEGTGELFF. The DNA for the CDR3 is TGCGCCAGCAGCTTGGAGGGTTTGGAGGGCACCGGGGAGCTGTTTTTT.

The rearrangement links TRBV15 to TRBJ2-1, with 8 bases identical to TRBD1. J was trimmed by 5 bases and V by 5 bases; bases with no gene match: 5. The CDR3 has 14 amino acids. Germline lookup yields CDR1 LNHNV and CDR2 YYDKDF (reference sequence). The CDR3 nucleotides are TGTGCCACCAGCGGGCAGGGACAGGACAATGAGCAGTTCTTC. It codes for CATSGQGQDNEQFF.

The chain recombines TRBV7-2 with TRBJ1-3; maybe TRBD1 (5 bases). CDR1 is SGHTA, CDR2 FQGNSA, per germline. The CDR3 is 14 amino acids. V dropped 5 bases and J dropped 3 bases, with 11 bases sitting between them. This CDR3 reads CASSGRDFGNTIYF. The CDR3 nucleotides are TGTGCCAGCAGCGGCCGGGACTTTGGAAACACCATATATTTT.

The chain recombines TRBV7-2 with TRBJ2-5; 14 nucleotides align to TRBD2. CDR1 and CDR2 from the germline V gene are SGHTA and FQGNSA. Trimming removed 1 base from V and 1 base from J; junction bases left unmatched: 5. The CDR3 has 18 residues. This chain's CDR3 is CASSLGRLAGGTQETQYF. Written as DNA, the CDR3 is TGTGCCAGCAGCTTAGGGCGACTAGCGGGAGGGACCCAAGAGACCCAGTACTTC.

The chain recombines TRBV6-5 with TRBJ1-3, with D uncertain. The CDR3 is 14 residues long. V shed 2 bases and J shed 4 bases, with 9 bases lying between them. Per the germline V gene, CDR1 is MNHEY and CDR2 is SVGAGI. The CDR3 is CASSYDLGGNTIYF. CDR3 bases: TGTGCCAGCAGTTACGACCTCGGGGGAAACACCATATATTTT.

The chain couples TRBV18 to TRBJ1-3; D is perhaps TRBD1 (5 bases). The CDR3 is made up of 14 amino acids. Germline assignment: CDR1 KGHSH and CDR2 LQKENI. V was cut by 6 bases and J by 4 bases, with 13 bases left in between. CDR3 nucleotides: TGTGCCAGCTCCGGGACTACCCTCGGAAACACCATATATTTT. It is translated as CASSGTTLGNTIYF.

The V and J genes are TRBV2 and TRBJ1-5, with 7 positions matching TRBD1. The V and J ends lost 5 bases and 5 bases, in that order; junction bases with no gene match: 3. Germline V lookup: CDR1 SNHLY, CDR2 FYNNEI. The CDR3 sequence is 13 residues long. Here the CDR3 DNA reads TGTGCCAGCAGTTGGGACAGAGATCAGCCCCAGCATTTT. Protein product: CASSWDRDQPQHF.

The chain joins TRBV19 to TRBJ1-2; D perhaps matches TRBD1 (5 bases). Trimming shortened V by 1 base and J by 5 bases, and 8 bases separated the two germline ends. This CDR3 region has 13 residues. Looked up from germline, CDR1 is LNHDA and CDR2 is SQIVND (reference sequence). In DNA form, the CDR3 reads TGTGCCAGTAGTATAGGGGGCATTTATGGCTACACCTTC. Amino acids: CASSIGGIYGYTF.

This clone occurred once. This chain uses TRBV5-8 with TRBJ1-5; no definite D call. CDR3 size: 12 residues. Germline loops: CDR1 SGHTS, CDR2 YDEGEE. V lost 5 bases and J lost 6, with 9 bases in between. DNA for the CDR3: TGTGCCAGCAGGACTCCCGGTCAGCCCCAGCATTTT. It codes for CASRTPGQPQHF.

The chain has TRBV28 and TRBJ2-1, with 8 bases aligning to TRBD1. The length of the CDR3 is 14 residues. The V gene end was trimmed by 8 bases and the J gene end by 2 bases; junction bases not matched to a gene: 5. Germline lookup yields CDR1 MDHEN and CDR2 SYDVKM. CDR3 protein: CASLTGAAYNEQFF. Written as DNA, the CDR3 is TGTGCCAGCTTGACAGGGGCAGCCTACAATGAGCAGTTCTTC.

The gene calls are TRBV28 and TRBJ2-7, with D possibly being TRBD1 (5 bases). V dropped 7 bases and J dropped 1 base, with 11 bases sitting between them. CDR1 is MDHEN, CDR2 SYDVKM, per germline. This CDR3 has 13 residues. CDR3 in amino acids: CASIHRNSYEQYF. The CDR3 nucleotides read TGTGCCAGCATCCACAGGAATTCCTACGAGCAGTACTTC.

The chain employs TRBV6-5 and TRBJ1-1; no clear D gene. CDR1 is MNHEY, CDR2 SVGAGI, per germline. There are 13 residues in the CDR3. With 7 bases removed from V and 5 bases from J, the gap between germline ends came to 14 bases. CDR3 loop: CASTASGRTEAFF. CDR3 in DNA: TGTGCCAGCACCGCCTCGGGGAGGACTGAAGCTTTCTTT.

The DNA of the CDR3 is TGTGCCACCAGCATACAGGGGAACACTGAAGCTTTCTTT. Translated, it gives CATSIQGNTEAFF. The rearrangement links TRBV15 to TRBJ1-1; D might be TRBD1 (6 bases). CDR1 is LNHNV, CDR2 YYDKDF, per germline (reference sequence). V was pared by 4 bases and J by 1 base, with 7 bases between. The CDR3 totals 13 residues.

This chain uses TRBV30 with TRBJ1-2; unclear D gene. Germline CDR1 GTSNPN, CDR2 SVGIG (reference sequence). The V and J ends lost 6 bases and 4 bases respectively, with 15 bases between them. This CDR3 contains 13 residues. The CDR3 DNA follows: TGTGCCTGCCCGTGGGCGGGAGCCTATGGCTACACCTTC. Amino acids: CACPWAGAYGYTF. The full variable domain, rest sourced from reference TRBV30 and TRBJ1-2, is SQTIHQWPATLVQPVGSPLSLECTVEGTSNPNLYWYRQAAGRGLQLLFYSVGIGQISSEVPQNLSASRPQDRQFILSSKKLLLSDSGFYLCACPWAGAYGYTFGSGTRLTVV.